The rows below give T cell receptor beta chains drawn from one sample of a study of shared clonotypes between healthy human individuals. Some clones are missing from TCRdb's copy, which holds only in-frame ones; the method was immunoSEQ multiplex PCR. The data show 600,000 to 700,000 clones, with 73% seen just once and roughly 2% held by the top ten. Sequencing used memory CD4+ T cells sorted from blood. These receptors were obtained from a woman aged 25-40 years in good health. Both conserved end residues are part of each CDR3. D genes are given only for firm matches. Only some rows state a clone size, as once, few, many or a class for expanded clones.

d_call,v_call,j_call,clone_size,cdr3_aa,cdr3_nt
TRBD2,TRBV7-7,TRBJ2-5,few,CASSFGLAGEETQYF,TGTGCCAGCAGCTTCGGACTAGCGGGAGAGGAGACCCAGTACTTC
TRBD2,TRBV5-4,TRBJ2-1,NA,CASSLAVTGTSAYNEQFF,TGTGCCAGCAGCTTGGCCGTCACCGGGACTAGCGCCTACAATGAGCAGTTCTTC
NA,TRBV6-6,TRBJ2-1,NA,CASSGQGSYNEQFF,TGTGCCAGCAGTGGGCAGGGCTCCTACAATGAGCAGTTCTTC
TRBD1,TRBV5-1,TRBJ1-2,NA,CASSRNRGAYDGYTF,TGCGCCAGCAGTCGCAACAGGGGGGCCTACGATGGCTACACCTTC
NA,TRBV28,TRBJ2-1,many,CATLRSSYNEQFF,TGTGCCACCCTGAGAAGCTCCTACAATGAGCAGTTCTTC
NA,TRBV11-3,TRBJ1-3,NA,CASSLKTQGRTGNTIYF,TGTGCCAGCAGCCTGAAGACCCAGGGGAGGACTGGAAACACCATATATTTT
TRBD1,TRBV9,TRBJ1-4,NA,CASSGTGGGSYEKLFF,TGTGCCAGCAGCGGGACAGGGGGCGGCTCTTACGAAAAACTGTTTTTT
TRBD1,TRBV10-2,TRBJ1-1,NA,CASKDTGERAEAFF,TGCGCCAGCAAGGATACAGGGGAGAGGGCTGAAGCTTTCTTT
NA,TRBV7-9,TRBJ2-3,NA,CASSLVGGADTQYF,TGTGCCAGCAGCTTAGTGGGTGGGGCAGATACGCAGTATTTT
NA,TRBV19,TRBJ2-5,NA,CASSHRTGTGASQYF,TGTGCCAGTAGCCACCGGACAGGCACGGGGGCGTCCCAGTACTTC
NA,TRBV5-1,TRBJ2-7,NA,CASSLVGPSYEQYF,TGCGCCAGCAGCTTGGTAGGGCCCTCCTACGAGCAGTACTTC
NA,TRBV19,TRBJ1-4,few,CASSNRRALYPGVDEKLFF,TGTGCCAGTAGTAACCGCCGGGCCCTATATCCCGGGGTGGATGAAAAACTGTTTTTT
NA,TRBV28,TRBJ2-5,NA,CASSSGAATQYF,TGTGCCAGCAGTTCGGGGGCCGCGACCCAGTACTTC
NA,TRBV18,TRBJ1-5,once,CASSLAVRNQPQHF,TGTGCCAGCTCACTAGCGGTTCGCAATCAGCCCCAGCATTTT
NA,TRBV30,TRBJ2-7,few,CAWSVAGGSYEQYF,TGTGCCTGGAGTGTGGCCGGAGGGAGCTACGAGCAGTACTTC
NA,TRBV11-3,TRBJ2-1,once,CASSLYRYNEQFF,TGTGCCAGCAGCTTATACAGGTACAATGAGCAGTTCTTC
NA,TRBV28,TRBJ2-7,NA,CASSRPDLYEQYF,TGTGCCAGCAGTCGGCCCGACCTATACGAGCAGTACTTC
NA,TRBV2,TRBJ2-3,NA,CASSFSTVSGQYF,TGTGCCAGCAGTTTTTCGACAGTAAGTGGGCAGTATTTT
TRBD2,TRBV2,TRBJ2-3,once,CASSVGTSGSSTDTQYF,TGTGCCAGCAGTGTGGGGACTAGCGGATCTAGCACAGATACGCAGTATTTT
TRBD1,TRBV7-2,TRBJ1-4,NA,CASSSSQGSGEKLFF,TGTGCCAGCAGCTCCTCACAGGGGAGTGGTGAAAAACTGTTTTTT